This TCR beta chain was sequenced in a study of CD8 T cells in ankylosing spondylitis. V was trimmed by 0 bases and J by 6 bases, leaving 9 bases between them. The CDR3 runs 13 residues. The germline V gene has CDR1 ENHRY and CDR2 SYGVKD. Whole-study results and caveats: Reports of some motif variants in reactive arthritis synovial fluid and blood predate this one. Matched ankylosing spondylitis synovial fluid reportedly showed significant enrichment of disease-linked clones. Clones linked to disease, bearing a CD8+ phenotype, were relatively rare in peripheral blood. A TCR beta motif made of several highly homologous variants seemed typical of ankylosing spondylitis blood.

In its sample, this clonotype was seen a few times. Its antigen is unidentified. Libraries of TCR beta came from quantitative 5'-RACE with molecular barcodes. Via MiXCR, TCRdb re-called the 5' RACE reads, giving one row per CDR3 protein. The sample shows around 430,000 distinct CDR3 sequences, roughly a sixth of them seen only once. This TCR came from a male donor with ankylosing spondylitis. V is TRBV10-3 and J is TRBJ2-7, with D possibly TRBD2 on 6 matching bases. What was sequenced was blood, either unsorted or a sorted T cell fraction (not recorded which). The CDR3 is CAISESEGGEQYF. Written as DNA, the CDR3 is TGTGCCATCAGTGAGTCGGAGGGAGGCGAGCAGTACTTC.